Each of the 21 T cell receptor beta chains below was sequenced from the same sample in a study of blood T cell repertoires in COVID-19. Repertoires were generated with immunoSEQ multiplex PCR, while TCRdb's copy carries only in-frame clones and drops some. This sample has a few hundred thousand clones; around 90% occur once, and the top ten carry 3% to 3.5%. Material for sequencing was peripheral blood. These receptors were obtained from a man aged 60-69 years with acute or convalescent COVID-19.

The chain uses TRBV6-1 and TRBJ2-5; perhaps TRBD2 as D (6 bases). This CDR3 contains 16 residues. The V end lost 3 bases, the J end lost 1 base, and 15 bases lay between the germline ends. In germline, CDR1 is MNHNS, CDR2 SASEGT. The CDR3: CASSDGARRGQETQYF. The CDR3 nucleotides read TGTGCCAGCAGTGACGGGGCCCGGCGGGGCCAAGAGACCCAGTACTTC.

This clone occurred once. The V and J genes are TRBV27 and TRBJ1-2; TRBD1 agrees at 8 bases. Germline CDR1 reads MNHEY; CDR2 reads SMNVEV (reference sequence). The CDR3 has 14 amino acids. V shed 4 bases, J shed 2 bases, and the junction held 3 bases outside the gene matches. The CDR3 DNA sequence: TGTGCCAGCAGTTCCCGGACAGGGAACTATGGCTACACCTTC. Encoded protein: CASSSRTGNYGYTF.

This rearrangement joins TRBV7-9 to TRBJ1-6; TRBD1 might be the D (5 bases). This CDR3 is built from 15 residues. Trimming pared 5 bases from V and 14 bases from J, leaving 22 bases between. Germline V gene sequence: CDR1 SEHNR, CDR2 FQNEAQ (reference sequence). The CDR3 region is CASSPGTAGIQALHF. The CDR3 DNA is TGTGCCAGCAGCCCCGGGACCGCGGGGATTCAGGCCCTCCACTTT.

V is TRBV9 and J is TRBJ1-2; 8 bases line up with TRBD1. With V trimmed by 4 bases and J by 6 bases, 5 bases remained unmatched. Germline CDR1 and CDR2: SGDLS and YYNGEE. The CDR3 runs to 13 residues. The CDR3 DNA reads TGTGCCAGCAGCACCGACAGGGGTAATGGCTACACCTTC. Its translation is CASSTDRGNGYTF.

The rearrangement links TRBV25-1 to TRBJ2-1, with D uncertain. Germline values: CDR1 MGHDK, CDR2 SYGVNS. The V and J ends lost 4 bases and 7 bases respectively, with 17 bases between them. The CDR3 runs 15 residues. The DNA of the CDR3 is TGTGCCAGCAGTGGCTATTTCGTGCTTGAGAATGAGCAGTTCTTC. Its protein product is CASSGYFVLENEQFF.

This clone has a handful of counts. The chain combines TRBV21-1 with TRBJ2-4; the D call of TRBD2 is as the table states it, not checked on the DNA. TRBV21-1 is a recognized pseudogene. CDR3 size: 16 residues. The chain's CDR3 is CATTAAGGAAKNIQYF. Here the CDR3 DNA reads TGTGCCACCACTGCAGCGGGGGGCGCCGCCAAAAACATTCAGTACTTC.

This clone was found once. This chain connects TRBV28 to TRBJ2-7; D not resolved. Germline V gene data show CDR1 as MDHEN and CDR2 as SYDVKM. The CDR3 has 14 amino acids. V was clipped by 6 bases and J by 1 base, with 13 bases between them. CDR3 in amino acids: CASSRDRVSYEQYF. The CDR3 DNA is TGTGCCAGCAGCCGAGACCGGGTTTCCTACGAGCAGTACTTC.

The gene calls are TRBV5-1 and TRBJ1-1, with no clear D. Trimming stripped 0 bases from V and 1 base from J, with 7 bases between. There are 14 residues in the CDR3. The germline V gene encodes CDR1 SGHRS and CDR2 YFSETQ. CDR3 protein: CASSLGGENTEAFF. The CDR3 DNA reads TGCGCCAGCAGCTTGGGCGGGGAGAACACTGAAGCTTTCTTT.

CDR3 in DNA: TGTGCCAGTACTCGACAGGGGGTAAACCTTTTGGGCACCGGGGAGCTGTTTTTT. Translated, it gives CASTRQGVNLLGTGELFF. The chain combines TRBV19 with TRBJ2-2, with 9 bases matching TRBD1. V dropped 7 bases and J dropped 4; count of bases not matched to a gene: 16. In germline, CDR1 is LNHDA, CDR2 SQIVND (reference sequence). The CDR3 is 18 amino acids. Together with reference TRBV19 and TRBJ2-2, the CDR3 gives the full variable domain: DGGITQSPKYLFRKEGQNVTLSCEQNLNHDAMYWYRQDPGQGLRLIYYSQIVNDFQKGDIAEGYSVSREKKESFPLTVTSAQKNPTAFYLCASTRQGVNLLGTGELFFGEGSRLTVL.

This CDR3 reads CASSWTGTYEQYF. The CDR3 DNA reads as TGTGCCAGCAGCTGGACAGGTACCTACGAGCAGTACTTC. The chain uses TRBV12-3 or TRBV12-4 and TRBJ2-7; 7 bases agree with TRBD1. The CDR3 spans 13 residues. The V and J ends lost 6 bases and 2 bases, in that order; junction bases with no gene match: 4.

The rearrangement joins TRBV7-2 to TRBJ1-2; 11 bases map to TRBD1. The CDR3 spans 16 residues. The ends lost 2 bases at V and 6 bases at J; junction bases unmatched: 8. CDR1 is SGHTA, CDR2 FQGNSA, per germline. DNA of the CDR3: TGTGCCAGCAGCTTATCGCCCGGGACAGGGGGACATGGCTACACCTTC. It is translated as CASSLSPGTGGHGYTF.

CDR3 coding DNA: TGTGCCTGGAGCGGGGGGTCCTATGGCTACACCTTC. Encoded protein: CAWSGGSYGYTF. V and J are TRBV30 and TRBJ1-2; D is perhaps TRBD1 (5 bases). The CDR3 is 12 residues long. Trimming pared 3 bases from V and 4 bases from J, leaving 9 bases between. Germline values: CDR1 GTSNPN, CDR2 SVGIG (reference sequence).

This chain joins TRBV3-1 (or the pseudogene TRBV3-2) and TRBJ1-5, with TRBD1 identical over 8 bases. Germline values: CDR1 LGHDT, CDR2 YNNKEL (reference sequence). The ends lost 4 bases at V and 5 bases at J; junction bases unmatched: 4. CDR3 length equals 14 residues. CDR3 DNA sequence: TGTGCCAGCAGCCCGACAGGGGCCCATCAGCCCCAGCATTTT. Protein product: CASSPTGAHQPQHF.

The chain recombines TRBV11-1 with TRBJ2-7, with D perhaps matching TRBD1 (6 bases). This CDR3 is built from 15 residues. From germline, CDR1 is SGHAT and CDR2 FQDESV (reference sequence). The V end lost 2 bases, the J end lost 2 bases, and 13 bases lay between the germline ends. In nucleotides, the CDR3 is TGTGCCAGCAGCTTAAACCCTGGACAGACCTACGAGCAGTACTTC. Protein sequence: CASSLNPGQTYEQYF.

This clone was picked up a small number of times. The V call is TRBV7-2, the J call TRBJ1-5, with a possible D match to TRBD1 (5 bases). The CDR3 consists of 15 residues. Germline V gene lookup returns CDR1 SGHTA and CDR2 FQGNSA. Trimming left V 5 bases short and J 1 base short, with 12 bases between. CDR3 sequence (DNA): TGTGCCAGCAGCGTCCAAAAGGGGAGCAATCAGCCCCAGCATTTT. Amino acid sequence: CASSVQKGSNQPQHF.

This clone was seen once. The chain couples TRBV11-2 to TRBJ1-3; D unresolved. Trimming left V 3 bases short and J 4 bases short, with 16 bases between. The CDR3 has 16 amino acids. Germline CDR1 reads SGHAT; CDR2 reads FQNNGV. The CDR3 here is CASSFTYDMAGNTIYF. The CDR3 DNA is TGTGCCAGCAGCTTTACGTACGACATGGCGGGAAACACCATATATTTT.

The V gene is TRBV5-5, the J gene TRBJ1-5; D gene unclear. The germline V gene encodes CDR1 SGHKS and CDR2 YYEKEE (reference sequence). CDR3 length: 15 residues. V shed 6 bases and J shed 1 base, with 14 bases lying between them. CDR3 residues: CASISPPRSNQPQHF. CDR3 bases: TGTGCCAGCATCAGCCCGCCTAGGAGCAATCAGCCCCAGCATTTT.

This chain connects TRBV7-3 to TRBJ2-5, with unresolved D. The CDR3 is made up of 13 amino acids. Germline V gene data show CDR1 as SGHTA and CDR2 as FQGTGA. The V and J ends lost 1 base and 2 bases respectively, with 5 bases between them. The CDR3 spells CASSLNMQETQYF. In DNA, the CDR3 is TGTGCCAGCAGCTTAAATATGCAAGAGACCCAGTACTTC.

This sequence joins TRBV12-3 or TRBV12-4 and TRBJ1-2; TRBD1 aligns across 9 bases. The CDR3 contains 12 residues. With 7 bases clipped from V and 8 bases from J, the junction kept 5 bases outside the gene matches. This chain's CDR3 is CASTRQGGGYTF. CDR3 DNA sequence: TGTGCCAGCACCCGACAGGGGGGGGGCTACACCTTC.

This clone was counted a few times. The chain has TRBV7-8 and TRBJ2-5; possible D gene TRBD2, 6 bases. The CDR3 runs 15 residues. V lost 2 bases to trimming and J lost 2 bases, with 12 bases between them. Germline V lookup: CDR1 SGHVS, CDR2 FQNEAQ. The CDR3 protein is CASSLSGGVQETQYF. DNA of the CDR3: TGTGCCAGCAGCTTAAGTGGCGGGGTTCAAGAGACCCAGTACTTC.

The V and J genes are TRBV2 and TRBJ2-7; possibly TRBD1 for D (5 bases). V lost 6 bases and J 3 bases, leaving 6 bases between the germline ends. This CDR3 spans 11 amino acids. Germline CDR1 reads SNHLY; CDR2 reads FYNNEI. In DNA, the CDR3 is TGTGCCAGCAGCGACAGCTACGAGCAGTACTTC. Its protein product is CASSDSYEQYF.